Following are 32 T cell receptor beta chains from one sample sequenced in a study of blood T cell repertoires in COVID-19. Only in-frame clones appear in the TCRdb table, and some are missing; sequencing was by immunoSEQ multiplex PCR. The repertoire consists of some 150,000 clones, with more than 80% occurring once and the leading ten covering roughly 8%. The sequenced sample consisted of peripheral blood. The receptors were sampled from a human donor with acute or convalescent COVID-19. The donor label of this sample is uncertain.

The chain is built from TRBV7-8 and TRBJ1-4; 8 bases map to TRBD1. This CDR3 has 16 residues. Trimming cost V 3 bases and J 6 bases; bases outside gene matches: 9. Germline V lookup: CDR1 SGHVS, CDR2 FQNEAQ. The CDR3 sequence is CASSLGQEERDEKLFF. The CDR3, as DNA: TGTGCCAGCAGCTTGGGACAGGAAGAACGCGATGAAAAACTGTTTTTT.

CDR3 sequence reads: CASSLGTERGEAFF. The CDR3 coding sequence is TGCGCCAGCAGCTTGGGAACAGAGCGGGGAGAAGCTTTCTTT. V and J are TRBV5-1 and TRBJ1-1; D remains unclear. This CDR3 has 14 residues. Germline CDR1 is SGHRS and CDR2 is YFSETQ. Trimming removed 0 bases from V and 8 bases from J, with 14 bases in between.

The J gene is TRBJ2-1, the V gene TRBV7-6, with TRBD1 matching 7 bases. Germline V CDR1 and CDR2: SGHVS, FNYEAQ. Germline trimming cut 1 base from V and 5 bases from J; bases unmatched to any gene: 2. This CDR3 has 14 residues. The CDR3 spells CASSLGGQNNEQFF. Written as DNA, the CDR3 is TGTGCCAGCAGCTTAGGGGGACAGAACAATGAGCAGTTCTTC.

The J gene is TRBJ2-7, the V gene TRBV27; TRBD1 might be the D (6 bases). The CDR3 totals 14 residues. V lost 6 bases to trimming and J lost 2 bases, with 14 bases between them. Germline-derived CDR1 and CDR2 are MNHEY and SMNVEV (reference sequence). The CDR3 nucleotides read TGTGCCAGCAGACAGGACAGTCGGCCCTACGAGCAGTACTTC. Translated: CASRQDSRPYEQYF.

The chain joins TRBV5-5 to TRBJ1-2; 8 bases fit TRBD1. Looked up from germline, CDR1 is SGHKS and CDR2 is YYEKEE (reference sequence). CDR3 length: 15 residues. With V trimmed by 6 bases and J by 3 bases, 10 bases remained unmatched. CDR3 sequence (DNA): TGTGCCAGCAACGCCGGCAGGGGGCAAGACTATGGCTACACCTTC. The encoded protein is CASNAGRGQDYGYTF.

The gene calls are TRBV12-3 or TRBV12-4 and TRBJ1-6; 7 bases agree with TRBD1. The CDR3 sequence is 12 residues long. J was trimmed by 16 bases and V by 7 bases; bases with no gene match: 10. CDR3 in amino acids: CASTQRGTELHF. The CDR3 DNA is TGTGCCAGCACCCAAAGAGGGACAGAACTCCACTTT.

This clone was observed a handful of times. The rearrangement links TRBV2 to TRBJ2-7; D may be TRBD2 (5 bases). Germline CDR1 SNHLY, CDR2 FYNNEI. CDR3 length: 12 amino acids. With 6 bases removed from V and 3 bases from J, the gap between germline ends came to 9 bases. CDR3 sequence (DNA): TGTGCCAGCAGGGACTTCGGCTACGAGCAGTACGTC. It translates to CASRDFGYEQYV.

The gene calls are TRBV7-8 and TRBJ1-1, with 9 nucleotides matching TRBD1. The CDR3 loop spans 14 amino acids. The germline CDR1 and CDR2 sequences are SGHVS and FQNEAQ. V shed 1 base, J shed 5 bases, and the junction held 2 bases outside the gene matches. In DNA, the CDR3 is TGTGCCAGCAGCTTAGGGACAGGGGAGACTGAAGCTTTCTTT. It specifies CASSLGTGETEAFF.

The chain carries TRBV19 and TRBJ1-2; D remains ambiguous. The germline V gene has CDR1 LNHDA and CDR2 SQIVND (reference sequence). Between the trimmed V and J ends, which lost 0 bases and 4 bases, there was a span of 9 bases. The CDR3 runs 14 residues. CDR3 sequence: CASSIENKFYGYTF. The CDR3 region has the DNA TGTGCCAGTAGTATAGAAAACAAATTCTATGGCTACACCTTC.

The chain uses TRBV27 and TRBJ1-2; tentative D call: TRBD1 (5 bases). CDR3 length: 15 residues. Germline assignment: CDR1 MNHEY and CDR2 SMNVEV (reference sequence). V lost 6 bases to trimming and J lost 3 bases, with 17 bases between them. CDR3 amino acids: CASSLTVTQHYGYTF. The CDR3 DNA is TGTGCCAGCAGCCTGACAGTGACGCAACACTATGGCTACACCTTC.

The genes are TRBV11-2 and TRBJ2-2; 7 nucleotides agree with TRBD1. The J segment lost 1 base and the V segment lost 4 bases, leaving 3 bases of the junction unmatched. The CDR3 sequence is 15 residues long. From germline, CDR1 is SGHAT and CDR2 FQNNGV. As DNA, the CDR3 is TGTGCCAGCAGCTACAGGGGTTTGAACACCGGGGAGCTGTTTTTT. Translated, it gives CASSYRGLNTGELFF. Supplemented by reference TRBV11-2 and TRBJ2-2, the full variable domain reads EAGVAQSPRYKIIEKRQSVAFWCNPISGHATLYWYQQILGQGPKLLIQFQNNGVVDDSQLPKDRFSAERLKGVDSTLKIQPAKLEDSAVYLCASSYRGLNTGELFFGEGSRLTVL.

J is TRBJ2-2 and V is TRBV5-8, with TRBD1 as a possible D gene (7 bases). The germline V and J ends were trimmed by 2 bases and 2 bases, with 16 bases remaining between them. In germline, CDR1 is SGHTS, CDR2 YDEGEE. CDR3 size: 17 residues. CDR3 loop: CASSFMGGQVNTGELFF. The CDR3 nucleotides read TGTGCCAGCAGCTTTATGGGAGGACAGGTCAACACCGGGGAGCTGTTTTTT.

V gene TRBV4-1 combines with J gene TRBJ1-5; unclear D gene. The germline CDR1 and CDR2 sequences are MGHRA and YSYEKL. The CDR3 consists of 15 residues. V was pared by 0 bases and J by 2 bases, with 8 bases between. The chain's CDR3 is CASSQERQGNQPQHF. CDR3 bases: TGCGCCAGCAGCCAAGAAAGGCAGGGCAATCAGCCCCAGCATTTT.

This clone was recorded only once. The chain combines TRBV30 with TRBJ1-3; D is possibly TRBD1 (5 bases). Germline loops: CDR1 GTSNPN, CDR2 SVGIG (reference sequence). V was clipped by 3 bases and J by 4 bases, with 7 bases between them. The CDR3 covers 12 residues. The CDR3 sequence: CAWRTDGNTIYF. DNA for the CDR3: TGTGCCTGGAGGACAGACGGAAACACCATATATTTT.

This clone came up a few times. This chain joins TRBV29-1 and TRBJ2-5; possibly TRBD2 for D (6 bases). The V and J ends lost 3 bases and 2 bases respectively, with 25 bases between them. The CDR3 consists of 18 residues. Germline V gene sequence: CDR1 SQVTM, CDR2 ANQGSEA. Written as DNA, the CDR3 is TGCAGCGTTGACTCCCTCCTGGCGGGATCTGGGCCTCAAGAGACCCAGTACTTC. This translates into CSVDSLLAGSGPQETQYF.

This chain joins TRBV4-1 and TRBJ1-5, with 8 bases aligning to TRBD1. V lost 5 bases, J lost 4 bases, and 10 bases stayed unmatched. The CDR3 extends over 16 amino acids. Germline V CDR1 and CDR2: MGHRA, YSYEKL. The DNA of the CDR3 is TGCGCCAGCAGCTCTCAACCGGGACAGGCAAATCAGCCCCAGCATTTT. Translated: CASSSQPGQANQPQHF.

The genes are TRBV25-1 and TRBJ1-6; 10 bases map to TRBD1. Germline CDR1 and CDR2: MGHDK and SYGVNS. This CDR3 contains 13 residues. V lost 6 bases and J lost 8; bases outside the gene matches: 1. This CDR3 is CASRGQGYSPLHF. CDR3 coding DNA: TGTGCCAGCAGGGGACAGGGGTATTCACCCCTCCACTTT.

The chain joins TRBV30 to TRBJ1-5; D is ambiguous. The CDR3 is made up of 13 amino acids. Germline V gene sequence: CDR1 GTSNPN, CDR2 SVGIG (reference sequence). The ends were cut back, 1 base at V and 4 bases at J, with 8 bases in the middle. CDR3 amino acids: CAWSEQKNQPQHF. Written as DNA, the CDR3 is TGTGCCTGGAGTGAACAGAAAAATCAGCCCCAGCATTTT.

The chain is built from TRBV4-2 and TRBJ2-3; 8 bases are a match to TRBD1. Per the germline V gene, CDR1 is LGHNA and CDR2 is YNFKEQ. The V gene end was trimmed by 4 bases and the J gene end by 4 bases; junction bases not matched to a gene: 19. The CDR3 loop spans 19 amino acids. The CDR3 is CASSPGVQGASSAADTQYF. CDR3 DNA: TGTGCCAGCAGCCCGGGGGTCCAGGGGGCTTCGAGTGCGGCAGATACGCAGTATTTT.

The chain combines TRBV24-1 with TRBJ2-3; perhaps TRBD2 as D (7 bases). Trimming pared 0 bases from V and 2 bases from J, leaving 8 bases between. This CDR3 is built from 15 residues. Germline V gene lookup returns CDR1 KGHDR and CDR2 SFDVKD. The CDR3 sequence: CATSDLGGATDTQYF. In DNA form, the CDR3 reads TGTGCCACCAGTGATTTGGGGGGGGCCACAGATACGCAGTATTTT.

V and J are TRBV7-8 and TRBJ1-1; 9 nucleotides line up with TRBD1. The CDR3 loop spans 18 amino acids. The V gene end was trimmed by 5 bases and the J gene end by 5 bases; junction bases not matched to a gene: 18. Germline V gives CDR1 SGHVS, CDR2 FQNEAQ. The CDR3 region is CASSLPGTGMSRGTEAFF. In DNA, the CDR3 is TGTGCCAGCAGCCTCCCCGGGACAGGGATGTCGAGGGGGACTGAAGCTTTCTTT. The complete variable domain, with remaining parts taken from reference TRBV7-8 and TRBJ1-1, reads GAGVSQSPRYKVAKRGQDVALRCDPISGHVSLFWYQQALGQGPEFLTYFQNEAQLDKSGLPSDRFFAERPEGSVSTLKIQRTQQEDSAVYLCASSLPGTGMSRGTEAFFGQGTRLTVV.

V and J are TRBV24-1 and TRBJ1-1; TRBD1 matches at 11 bases. This CDR3 contains 17 residues. Germline CDR1 and CDR2: KGHDR and SFDVKD. V lost 4 bases, J lost 9 bases, and 15 bases stayed unmatched. Here the CDR3 DNA reads TGTGCCACCAGTGACTCCGGGACAGGGGGTTCGAACAACCAAGCTTTCTTT. This sequence encodes CATSDSGTGGSNNQAFF.

V and J are TRBV7-9 and TRBJ2-1; TRBD2 matches at 14 bases. The CDR3 runs 18 residues. Trimming took 8 bases from V and 0 from J; bases not matched to a gene: 9. Germline assignment: CDR1 SEHNR and CDR2 FQNEAQ (reference sequence). Here the CDR3 reads CASLPGLAGANSYNEQFF. The DNA of the CDR3 is TGTGCCAGCCTACCGGGACTAGCGGGGGCTAACTCCTACAATGAGCAGTTCTTC.

There are a few counts of this clone. The CDR3 loop is CASSVDPRRGTEAFF. Written as DNA, the CDR3 is TGTGCCAGCAGCGTAGATCCTCGGAGGGGCACTGAAGCTTTCTTT. V gene TRBV9 combines with J gene TRBJ1-1; possible D gene TRBD1, 5 bases. The CDR3 has 15 amino acids. Germline loops: CDR1 SGDLS, CDR2 YYNGEE. Trimming pared 0 bases from V and 4 bases from J, leaving 13 bases between.

V and J are TRBV5-6 and TRBJ2-3, with TRBD1 matching 7 bases. Losses at the gene ends were 4 bases for V and 0 bases for J; bases not matched to a gene: 2. Per the germline V gene, CDR1 is SGHDT and CDR2 is YYEEEE. The CDR3 covers 14 residues. CDR3 DNA: TGTGCCAGCAGCACGACAGGGAGCACAGATACGCAGTATTTT. This encodes CASSTTGSTDTQYF.

The V and J genes are TRBV5-1 and TRBJ2-2; TRBD2 matches at 12 bases. CDR1 is SGHRS and CDR2 is YFSETQ in the germline V gene. V shed 0 bases, J shed 5 bases, and the junction held 8 bases outside the gene matches. The CDR3 sequence is 18 residues long. CDR3 DNA sequence: TGCGCCAGCAGCTTGGCCCTGCTAGCGGGGGGGCATACCGGGGAGCTGTTTTTT. Its translation is CASSLALLAGGHTGELFF.

This clone was recorded only once. This chain links TRBV11-3 with TRBJ2-1, with TRBD2 as a possible D gene (5 bases). The germline V gene encodes CDR1 SGHNT and CDR2 YENEEA. V shed 3 bases and J shed 2 bases, with 11 bases lying between them. The CDR3 covers 15 residues. CDR3 loop: CASSFEGGPYNEQFF. In DNA form, the CDR3 reads TGTGCCAGCAGCTTTGAAGGAGGCCCCTACAATGAGCAGTTCTTC.

In DNA, the CDR3 is TGCGCCAGCAGCCACCTGACAGGGACGAACACCGGGGAGCTGTTTTTT. Amino acids: CASSHLTGTNTGELFF. This sequence joins TRBV5-1 and TRBJ2-2, with 7 bases aligning to TRBD1. The CDR3 spans 16 residues. V lost 4 bases and J lost 0; bases outside the gene matches: 6. The V gene's germline CDR1 is SGHRS and CDR2 YFSETQ.

The chain combines TRBV5-1 with TRBJ1-1; a possible D gene is TRBD1 (5 bases). V shed 0 bases and J shed 1 base, with 10 bases lying between them. This CDR3 region has 15 residues. Germline assignment: CDR1 SGHRS and CDR2 YFSETQ. This CDR3 reads CASSLVGGKNTEAFF. CDR3 DNA: TGCGCCAGCAGCTTGGTTGGGGGGAAGAACACTGAAGCTTTCTTT.

This sequence joins TRBV5-6 and TRBJ2-2, with a tentative D call TRBD1 (6 bases). This CDR3 spans 16 amino acids. Trimming took 1 base from V and 6 from J, leaving 16 bases between them. From germline, CDR1 is SGHDT and CDR2 YYEEEE. In DNA, the CDR3 is TGTGCCAGCAGCTTGTCTGGGACAATCAGCTCCGGGGAGCTGTTTTTT. Amino acids: CASSLSGTISSGELFF.

V gene TRBV15 combines with J gene TRBJ2-2, with a tentative D call TRBD2 (6 bases). Per the germline V gene, CDR1 is LNHNV and CDR2 is YYDKDF (reference sequence). The CDR3 is 18 residues long. Trimming left V 0 bases short and J 5 bases short, with 19 bases between. CDR3 amino acids: CATSRDGGESTWTGELFF. The DNA of the CDR3 is TGTGCCACCAGCAGAGATGGAGGGGAATCGACTTGGACCGGGGAGCTGTTTTTT.

In this sample, this clone turned up once. The chain employs TRBV7-9 and TRBJ1-2; weak D call: TRBD1 (5 bases). The germline gives CDR1 SEHNR, CDR2 FQNEAQ (reference sequence). Deletions cut 0 bases from V and 0 bases from J, with 8 bases between. The CDR3 loop spans 15 amino acids. The CDR3 sequence is CASSLAQGSNYGYTF. CDR3 sequence (DNA): TGTGCCAGCAGCTTAGCGCAGGGTTCTAACTATGGCTACACCTTC.